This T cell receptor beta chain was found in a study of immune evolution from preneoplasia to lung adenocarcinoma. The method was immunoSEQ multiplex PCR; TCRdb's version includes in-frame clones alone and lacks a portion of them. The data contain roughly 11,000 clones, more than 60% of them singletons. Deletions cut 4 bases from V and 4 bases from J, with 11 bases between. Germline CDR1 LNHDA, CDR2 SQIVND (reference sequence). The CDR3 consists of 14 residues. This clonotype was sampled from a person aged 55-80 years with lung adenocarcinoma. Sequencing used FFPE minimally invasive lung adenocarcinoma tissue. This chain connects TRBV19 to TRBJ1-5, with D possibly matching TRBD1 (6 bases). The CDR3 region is CASSRQVANQPQHF. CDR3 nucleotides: TGTGCCAGTAGTAGACAGGTTGCGAATCAGCCCCAGCATTTT.